Listed below are T cell receptor beta chains from one sample, sequenced in a study of CD8 T cells in ankylosing spondylitis. MiXCR, run by TCRdb on the 5' RACE reads, gives a single entry per CDR3 protein. Of about 250,000 distinct CDR3 sequences in the sample, 32% were seen once. The sequenced sample consisted of blood, either unsorted or a sorted T cell fraction (not recorded which). These receptors were collected from a male donor with ankylosing spondylitis or in good health (not recorded which). Both conserved end residues are part of each CDR3.

cdr3_aa	v_call	j_call
CASSAGTGIDEQYF	TRBV18	TRBJ2-7
CASSPGGSFTDTQYF	TRBV5-1	TRBJ2-3
CSVEDPARDRGYTF	TRBV29-1	TRBJ1-2
CASSQKRGYNEQFF	TRBV6-1	TRBJ2-1
CASSRGDSAGQFF	TRBV12-3/TRBV12-4	TRBJ2-1
CASSGVGTPSYEQYF	TRBV3-1	TRBJ2-7
CATSFLSSTDTQYF	TRBV15	TRBJ2-3
CASSLGGGRGSYEQYF	TRBV5-6	TRBJ2-7
CASSPLLGELFF	TRBV4-1	TRBJ2-2
CSARGAGQGNTEAFF	TRBV20-1	TRBJ1-1
CATSPTSGGRAYNEQFF	TRBV24-1	TRBJ2-1
CSARRSRGAQETQYF	TRBV20-1	TRBJ2-5
CASSPRGRRNIQYF	TRBV12-3/TRBV12-4	TRBJ2-4
CASSPETAAETQYF	TRBV6-1	TRBJ2-5
CASSQDPGTNTEAFF	TRBV4-1	TRBJ1-1
CSASLPRGARYEQYF	TRBV20-1	TRBJ2-7
CASSQDDGGSYNEQFF	TRBV4-1	TRBJ2-1
CASRIGLSNQPQHF	TRBV12-3/TRBV12-4	TRBJ1-5
CASSFWGDSSYNEQFF	TRBV5-1	TRBJ2-1
CASRGTGIDSPLHF	TRBV25-1	TRBJ1-6
CASSLVWGQTTDTQFF	TRBV11-2	TRBJ2-3
CSASDMVGQLRSYEQYF	TRBV20-1	TRBJ2-7
CASSPGVRRDTGELFF	TRBV5-1	TRBJ2-2
CSARDLAGSYNEQFF	TRBV20-1	TRBJ2-1
CSARDGQGNLDNEQFF	TRBV20-1	TRBJ2-1
CATSDGTTVREETQYF	TRBV24-1	TRBJ2-5
CSATGANSYEQYF	TRBV20-1	TRBJ2-7
CASSLQATGDEQYF	TRBV28	TRBJ2-7
CASSQVRQEGYEQYF	TRBV3-1	TRBJ2-7
CASSISSTDTQYF	TRBV12-1	TRBJ2-3
CASSPLPNTGELFF	TRBV28	TRBJ2-2
CAAAGEREYEQYF	TRBV3-1	TRBJ2-7
CASSWNQPQHF	TRBV6-4	TRBJ1-5
CASSGRISGRTEAFF	TRBV28	TRBJ1-1
CASSYGLNYGYTF	TRBV6-5	TRBJ1-2
CSVTVGSYEQYF	TRBV29-1	TRBJ2-7
CASSLGTGRAFF	TRBV7-6	TRBJ1-1
CASSVAPSGTYEQYF	TRBV9	TRBJ2-7
CASSHSRNEQFF	TRBV5-1	TRBJ2-1
CASGMGSSISETQYF	TRBV12-3/TRBV12-4	TRBJ2-5
CASSFGGTGTYEQYF	TRBV5-1	TRBJ2-7
CASSLGTTDTQYF	TRBV12-3/TRBV12-4	TRBJ2-3
CASSFISGIRAGYTF	TRBV7-8	TRBJ1-2
CSAGLTPWGSPHSTDTQYF	TRBV20-1	TRBJ2-3
CAISRRTSGGTNTGELFF	TRBV10-3	TRBJ2-2
CASSFWVDQPQHF	TRBV12-3/TRBV12-4	TRBJ1-5
CSALRQGTEAFF	TRBV20-1	TRBJ1-1
CSARAMDRVEQYF	TRBV20-1	TRBJ2-7
CATSDLYYGRGSGELFF	TRBV24-1	TRBJ2-2
CATWLPGLAADTQYF	TRBV15	TRBJ2-3
CASTYGGIGNTEAFF	TRBV12-3/TRBV12-4	TRBJ1-1
CAISDVINNEQFF	TRBV10-3	TRBJ2-1
CASSLVKGVGEAFF	TRBV7-9	TRBJ1-1
CASSLGGTRQETQYF	TRBV7-9	TRBJ2-5
CSATDGVYSPLHF	TRBV20-1	TRBJ1-6